Shown below are 17 T cell receptor beta chains from a single sample sequenced in a study of cytomegalovirus exposure and HLA in healthy donors. Amplification used 60 Vbeta primers and 13 Jbeta primers. The data were produced by immunoSEQ multiplex PCR, yet TCRdb's version contains in-frame clones alone and is incomplete. The sample yields around 210,000 clones, 70% to 90% seen once. The sequenced sample consisted of PBMCs. All receptors derive from a girl aged 2 to 10 in good health and CMV-seronegative.

The chain carries TRBV6-5 and TRBJ2-5; D is possibly TRBD2 (5 bases). Trimming took off 11 bases at V and 3 bases at J, with 13 bases between the two ends. This CDR3 spans 12 amino acids. From germline, CDR1 is MNHEY and CDR2 SVGAGI. CDR3 in DNA: TGTGCCTGCGGGCAAAATAAAGAGACCCAGTACTTC. It is translated as CACGQNKETQYF.

V usage is TRBV5-5 and J usage is TRBJ2-7; 8 bases map to TRBD2. Germline V gene lookup returns CDR1 SGHKS and CDR2 YYEKEE (reference sequence). Germline trimming cut 5 bases from V and 5 bases from J; bases unmatched to any gene: 9. The CDR3 runs to 14 residues. The CDR3 DNA is TGTGCCAGCAGGAGGAGCGGGAGCGACCACGAGCAGTACTTC. Translation gives CASRRSGSDHEQYF.

This rearrangement joins TRBV5-1 to TRBJ1-1; 10 nucleotides align to TRBD1. The germline gives CDR1 SGHRS, CDR2 YFSETQ. Germline trimming cut 4 bases from V and 6 bases from J; bases unmatched to any gene: 9. The CDR3 is made up of 15 amino acids. The CDR3 nucleotides are TGCGCCAGCAGCCCTCCCGGGACAGGGGACGCTGAAGCTTTCTTT. This sequence encodes CASSPPGTGDAEAFF.

The chain employs TRBV6-5 and TRBJ2-3, with 9 bases fitting TRBD1. The length of the CDR3 is 16 residues. Per the germline V gene, CDR1 is MNHEY and CDR2 is SVGAGI. The ends lost 4 bases at V and 3 bases at J; junction bases unmatched: 8. In DNA form, the CDR3 reads TGTGCCAGCAGTTTTGAGTACAGGGGGCCGACAGATACGCAGTATTTT. It specifies CASSFEYRGPTDTQYF.

The chain has TRBV6-6 and TRBJ1-1; D is possibly TRBD1 (5 bases). V was pared by 4 bases and J by 1 base, with 10 bases between. Germline lookup yields CDR1 MNHNY and CDR2 SVGAGI (reference sequence). The CDR3 loop spans 14 amino acids. This CDR3 reads CASSSRVGNTEAFF. Here the CDR3 DNA reads TGTGCCAGCAGTTCCAGGGTGGGGAACACTGAAGCTTTCTTT.

The chain employs TRBV5-6 and TRBJ1-1, with a possible D match to TRBD1 (5 bases). This CDR3 has 13 residues. V dropped 1 base and J dropped 6 bases, with 10 bases sitting between them. Germline V gene lookup returns CDR1 SGHDT and CDR2 YYEEEE. The DNA for the CDR3 is TGTGCCAGCAGCTTGTATCGGGGGGCTGAAGCTTTCTTT. Translated, it gives CASSLYRGAEAFF.

The chain joins TRBV5-8 to TRBJ2-7; D gene uncertain. Germline CDR1 reads SGHTS; CDR2 reads YDEGEE. The CDR3 runs 11 residues. V was shortened by 3 bases and J by 4 bases, with 5 bases between the two germline ends. The CDR3: CASSSRYEQYF. The CDR3 nucleotides read TGTGCCAGCAGCTCGCGTTACGAGCAGTACTTC. Based on the CDR3 plus reference TRBV5-8 and TRBJ2-7, the full variable domain is EAGVTQSPTHLIKTRGQQATLRCSPISGHTSVYWYQQALGLGLQFLLWYDEGEERNRGNFPPRFSGRQFPNYSSELNVNALELEDSALYLCASSSRYEQYFGPGTRLTVT.

The V gene is TRBV5-6, the J gene TRBJ2-1; 11 bases line up with TRBD2. Trimming cost V 1 base and J 9 bases; bases outside gene matches: 9. This CDR3 is built from 16 residues. The V gene's germline CDR1 is SGHDT and CDR2 YYEEEE. The CDR3 DNA reads as TGTGCCAGCAGCTTGTTTGGTAGCGGGAGGGCCTCTGAGCAGTTCTTC. Protein product: CASSLFGSGRASEQFF.

This clone was found a few times. The chain links TRBV6-5 to TRBJ2-5; tentatively, D is TRBD2 (6 bases). There are 15 residues in the CDR3. Per the germline V gene, CDR1 is MNHEY and CDR2 is SVGAGI. V was trimmed by 0 bases and J by 1 base, leaving 9 bases between them. CDR3 DNA sequence: TGTGCCAGCAGTTACTCCGGCGGGGTCCAAGAGACCCAGTACTTC. Translation gives CASSYSGGVQETQYF.

The CDR3 DNA reads as TGTGCCAGCAGTTACTCGTATGAACGGGTCGGGGAGACCCAGTACTTC. This translates into CASSYSYERVGETQYF. The chain is built from TRBV6-5 and TRBJ2-5, with D unclear. This CDR3 is built from 16 residues. Trimming cost V 0 bases and J 5 bases, with 16 bases left between them. Germline CDR1 reads MNHEY; CDR2 reads SVGAGI.

This chain uses TRBV4-2 with TRBJ2-2; 9 positions agree with TRBD2. The V and J ends lost 4 bases and 6 bases, in that order; junction bases with no gene match: 9. The germline gives CDR1 LGHNA, CDR2 YNFKEQ. The CDR3 length is 16 residues. The CDR3 loop reads CASSPWSSGGAGELFF. CDR3 sequence (DNA): TGTGCCAGCAGCCCTTGGAGTAGCGGGGGCGCCGGGGAGCTGTTTTTT.

This chain uses TRBV5-1 with TRBJ1-3; no firm D call. The V and J ends lost 1 base and 4 bases respectively, with 9 bases between them. CDR3 length equals 14 residues. Per the germline V gene, CDR1 is SGHRS and CDR2 is YFSETQ. The CDR3 here is CASSLTGSGNTIYF. CDR3 DNA sequence: TGCGCCAGCAGCTTGACGGGATCCGGAAACACCATATATTTT.

This chain connects TRBV5-6 to TRBJ2-3; possible D gene TRBD1, 6 bases. CDR1 and CDR2 (germline): SGHDT, YYEEEE. This CDR3 spans 16 amino acids. V lost 0 bases to trimming and J lost 5 bases, with 16 bases between them. The DNA of the CDR3 is TGTGCCAGCAGCTTGGCGACAGGCGGGCAGGGAGATACGCAGTATTTT. It translates to CASSLATGGQGDTQYF.

The rearrangement joins TRBV11-1 to TRBJ2-2; 7 positions match TRBD1. V lost 1 base to trimming and J lost 8 bases; unmatched junction nucleotides: 1. The length of the CDR3 is 13 residues. Germline lookup yields CDR1 SGHAT and CDR2 FQDESV (reference sequence). The CDR3 nucleotides are TGTGCCAGCAGCTTAGACAGGGGTGGGGAGCTGTTTTTT. This gives the protein CASSLDRGGELFF. The variable domain in full, completed from reference TRBV11-1 and TRBJ2-2, reads EAEVAQSPRYKITEKSQAVAFWCDPISGHATLYWYRQILGQGPELLVQFQDESVVDDSQLPKDRFSAERLKGVDSTLKIQPAELGDSAMYLCASSLDRGGELFFGEGSRLTVL.

This clone was seen just once. This rearrangement joins TRBV30 to TRBJ1-1; no reliable D call. Trimming stripped 4 bases from V and 0 bases from J, with 3 bases between. The germline V gene has CDR1 GTSNPN and CDR2 SVGIG (reference sequence). This CDR3 is 11 amino acids long. The CDR3 region is CAWTLNTEAFF. The DNA for the CDR3 is TGTGCCTGGACGTTGAACACTGAAGCTTTCTTT.

This clone was counted a few times. This rearrangement joins TRBV5-1 to TRBJ1-1; possibly TRBD1 for D (5 bases). The CDR3 runs to 14 residues. V lost 2 bases and J 1 base, leaving 9 bases between the germline ends. Germline CDR1 reads SGHRS; CDR2 reads YFSETQ. The CDR3 DNA reads as TGCGCCAGCAGCTTAAGTCAGGGGAACACTGAAGCTTTCTTT. It encodes CASSLSQGNTEAFF.

This chain joins TRBV6-1 and TRBJ2-7; TRBD1 matches at 10 bases. The CDR3 has 14 amino acids. Germline lookup yields CDR1 MNHNS and CDR2 SASEGT. Losses at the gene ends were 6 bases for V and 4 bases for J; bases not matched to a gene: 6. The CDR3 coding sequence is TGTGCCAGCAGCATCCGGGACAGGGGATACGAGCAGTACTTC. Translated: CASSIRDRGYEQYF.